A single sample is the source of the 14 T cell receptor beta chains below, sequenced in a study of OX40 agonist ivuxolimab in advanced cancers. Libraries were prepared by immunoSEQ multiplex PCR; TCRdb keeps only in-frame clonotypes and omits some of them. The sample has around 100,000 clones, approximately 87% seen once. The sample here was CD4+ or CD8+ T cells sorted from blood, taken in a trial of the OX40 agonist ivuxolimab. Receptor source: an adult with an advanced solid tumor such as melanoma, head and neck, liver or kidney cancer.

This clone was picked up one time. Distinct nucleotide sequences in the sample also encode this CDR3. V usage is TRBV5-1 and J usage is TRBJ1-3, with D possibly being TRBD1 (6 bases). The CDR3 consists of 14 residues. With 2 bases removed from V and 0 bases from J, the gap between germline ends came to 6 bases. The V gene's germline CDR1 is SGHRS and CDR2 YFSETQ. The CDR3 protein is CASSLQGSGNTIYF. CDR3 sequence (DNA): TGCGCCAGCAGCTTACAGGGCTCTGGAAACACCATATATTTT. The whole variable domain, filled in from reference TRBV5-1 and TRBJ1-3, reads KAGVTQTPRYLIKTRGQQVTLSCSPISGHRSVSWYQQTPGQGLQFLFEYFSETQRNKGNFPGRFSGRQFSNSRSEMNVSTLELGDSALYLCASSLQGSGNTIYFGEGSWLTVV.

Only one count was recorded for this clone. This chain joins TRBV9 and TRBJ1-2, with 10 bases fitting TRBD1. From germline, CDR1 is SGDLS and CDR2 YYNGEE. This CDR3 contains 15 residues. V shed 4 bases, J shed 6 bases, and the junction held 9 bases outside the gene matches. CDR3 coding DNA: TGTGCCAGCAGCATTAGACAGGGGGCGTTTGATGGCTACACCTTC. This codes for CASSIRQGAFDGYTF.

This chain joins TRBV18 and TRBJ2-1; no reliable D call. The CDR3 runs 11 residues. From germline, CDR1 is KGHSH and CDR2 LQKENI. V lost 1 base and J 9 bases, leaving 4 bases between the germline ends. CDR3 loop: CASSPRVEQFF. The CDR3, as DNA: TGTGCCAGCTCACCACGGGTTGAGCAGTTCTTC.

This rearrangement joins TRBV11-2 to TRBJ1-4; no definite D call. Trimming stripped 5 bases from V and 8 bases from J, with 18 bases between. Germline values: CDR1 SGHAT, CDR2 FQNNGV. CDR3 length: 15 amino acids. CDR3 DNA: TGTGCCAGCAGCCCGATAGTCACGGAAGGGGAAAAACTGTTTTTT. Its translation: CASSPIVTEGEKLFF.

The chain couples TRBV4-1 to TRBJ2-1; maybe TRBD1 (7 bases). Germline V gene data show CDR1 as MGHRA and CDR2 as YSYEKL. V lost 2 bases, J lost 9 bases, and 11 bases lay in between. This CDR3 spans 13 amino acids. In DNA form, the CDR3 reads TGCGCCAGCAGCCAAACCCAGGGGGGTGAGCAGTTCTTC. Translating gives CASSQTQGGEQFF.

The V and J genes are TRBV27 and TRBJ1-5; D not certain. Looked up from germline, CDR1 is MNHEY and CDR2 is SMNVEV (reference sequence). The ends were cut back, 0 bases at V and 0 bases at J, with 9 bases in the middle. CDR3 size: 16 residues. The CDR3, as DNA: TGTGCCAGCAGTTTATCGGTGGGGAATAGCAATCAGCCCCAGCATTTT. It codes for CASSLSVGNSNQPQHF.

This chain uses TRBV6-5 with TRBJ1-2, with D perhaps TRBD1 (6 bases). Trimming took off 7 bases at V and 2 bases at J, with 14 bases between the two ends. Germline values: CDR1 MNHEY, CDR2 SVGAGI. This CDR3 has 14 residues. CDR3 DNA: TGTGCCAGCAATTCCGGACAGTCGAACTATGGCTACACCTTC. This encodes CASNSGQSNYGYTF.

The chain joins TRBV18 to TRBJ1-3; D uncertain. Trimming pared 2 bases from V and 0 bases from J, leaving 14 bases between. CDR3 size: 17 residues. Germline V lookup: CDR1 KGHSH, CDR2 LQKENI. The CDR3 here is CASSPGLQASSGNTIYF. CDR3 DNA sequence: TGTGCCAGCTCACCAGGGCTGCAGGCGTCCTCTGGAAACACCATATATTTT. Combining the CDR3 with reference TRBV18 and TRBJ1-3 gives the whole variable domain NAGVMQNPRHLVRRRGQEARLRCSPMKGHSHVYWYRQLPEEGLKFMVYLQKENIIDESGMPKERFSAEFPKEGPSILRIQQVVRGDSAAYFCASSPGLQASSGNTIYFGEGSWLTVV.

The V call is TRBV7-2, the J call TRBJ2-7; the D gene is possibly TRBD2 (6 bases). Germline CDR1 SGHTA, CDR2 FQGNSA. The ends were cut back, 0 bases at V and 3 bases at J, with 12 bases in the middle. The CDR3 has 15 residues. The CDR3: CASSLAAGWLYEQYF. Here the CDR3 DNA reads TGTGCCAGCAGCTTAGCTGCGGGATGGCTCTACGAGCAGTACTTC.

The chain is built from TRBV27 and TRBJ2-7; 11 positions match TRBD1. CDR1 MNHEY and CDR2 SMNVEV come from the germline V gene (reference sequence). This CDR3 comprises 16 residues. V dropped 10 bases and J dropped 2; count of bases not matched to a gene: 13. CDR3 residues: CATARDRGYVTYEQYF. In DNA form, the CDR3 reads TGTGCCACCGCCCGGGACAGGGGGTACGTAACCTACGAGCAGTACTTC.

This clone was counted a single time. The chain is built from TRBV4-1 and TRBJ2-5, with D uncertain. The CDR3 has 13 amino acids. CDR1 is MGHRA and CDR2 is YSYEKL in the germline V gene. Deletions cut 1 base from V and 1 base from J, with 4 bases between. CDR3: CASSQVGQETQYF. CDR3 DNA sequence: TGCGCCAGCAGCCAAGTAGGCCAAGAGACCCAGTACTTC.

V gene TRBV30 combines with J gene TRBJ1-4; 10 nucleotides line up with TRBD1. Germline assignment: CDR1 GTSNPN and CDR2 SVGIG (reference sequence). The CDR3 covers 14 residues. J was trimmed by 8 bases and V by 1 base; bases with no gene match: 4. The CDR3 DNA reads as TGTGCCTGGAGTGGACAGGGGGCTTCGGAAAAACTGTTTTTT. It is translated as CAWSGQGASEKLFF.

The chain carries TRBV30 and TRBJ1-2, with a tentative D call TRBD1 (6 bases). The CDR3 covers 14 residues. Between the trimmed V and J ends, which lost 2 bases and 2 bases, there was a span of 12 bases. Germline lookup yields CDR1 GTSNPN and CDR2 SVGIG (reference sequence). The CDR3 loop is CAWSPGTLNYGYTF. The CDR3 nucleotides read TGTGCCTGGAGTCCCGGGACATTGAACTATGGCTACACCTTC.

The V and J genes are TRBV6-5 and TRBJ2-3; 7 nucleotides match TRBD1. This CDR3 has 15 residues. V was pared by 3 bases and J by 1 base, with 4 bases of the junction left unmatched. Germline CDR1 is MNHEY and CDR2 is SVGAGI. CDR3 loop: CASSYQGVRTDTQYF. As DNA, the CDR3 is TGTGCCAGCAGTTATCAGGGGGTGCGCACAGATACGCAGTATTTT.